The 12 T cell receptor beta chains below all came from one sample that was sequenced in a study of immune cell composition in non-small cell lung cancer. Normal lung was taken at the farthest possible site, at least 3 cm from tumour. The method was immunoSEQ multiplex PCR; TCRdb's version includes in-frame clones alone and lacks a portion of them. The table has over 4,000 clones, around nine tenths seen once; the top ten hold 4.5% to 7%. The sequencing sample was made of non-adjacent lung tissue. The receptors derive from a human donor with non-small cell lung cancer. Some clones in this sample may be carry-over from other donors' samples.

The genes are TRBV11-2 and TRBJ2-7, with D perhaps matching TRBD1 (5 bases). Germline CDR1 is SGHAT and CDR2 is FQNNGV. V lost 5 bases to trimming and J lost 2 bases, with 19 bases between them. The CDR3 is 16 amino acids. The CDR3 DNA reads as TGTGCCAGCAGCCCACGACAGTTTTCCACACCCTACGAGCAGTACTTC. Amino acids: CASSPRQFSTPYEQYF.

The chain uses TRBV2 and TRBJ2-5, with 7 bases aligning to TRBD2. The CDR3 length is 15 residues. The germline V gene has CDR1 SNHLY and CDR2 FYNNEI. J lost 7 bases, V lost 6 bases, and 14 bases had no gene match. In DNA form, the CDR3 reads TGTGCCAGCAGCACGGGACTAAACCGGTTTGGGACCCAGTACTTC. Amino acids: CASSTGLNRFGTQYF.

CDR3 loop: CASSPYSGSDSEQYF. The DNA for the CDR3 is TGTGCCAGCAGTCCGTATAGCGGGAGCGATTCCGAGCAGTACTTC. This sequence joins TRBV28 and TRBJ2-7; 9 nucleotides agree with TRBD2. V gave up 5 bases and J gave up 6 bases; unmatched junction bases: 11. The germline V gene has CDR1 MDHEN and CDR2 SYDVKM. The CDR3 consists of 15 residues.

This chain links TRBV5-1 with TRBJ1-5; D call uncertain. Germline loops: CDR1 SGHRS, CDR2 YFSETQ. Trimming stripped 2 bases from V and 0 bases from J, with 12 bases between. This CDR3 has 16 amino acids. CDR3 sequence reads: CASSLTALNSNQPQHF. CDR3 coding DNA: TGCGCCAGCAGCTTAACCGCGTTGAATAGCAATCAGCCCCAGCATTTT. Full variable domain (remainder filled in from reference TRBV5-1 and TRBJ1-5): KAGVTQTPRYLIKTRGQQVTLSCSPISGHRSVSWYQQTPGQGLQFLFEYFSETQRNKGNFPGRFSGRQFSNSRSEMNVSTLELGDSALYLCASSLTALNSNQPQHFGDGTRLSIL.

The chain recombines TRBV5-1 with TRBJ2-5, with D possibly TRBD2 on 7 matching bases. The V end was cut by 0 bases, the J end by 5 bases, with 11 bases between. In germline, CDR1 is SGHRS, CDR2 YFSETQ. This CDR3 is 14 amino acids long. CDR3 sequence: CASSLGGGQETQYF. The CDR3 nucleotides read TGCGCCAGCAGCTTGGGGGGGGGCCAGGAGACCCAGTACTTC.

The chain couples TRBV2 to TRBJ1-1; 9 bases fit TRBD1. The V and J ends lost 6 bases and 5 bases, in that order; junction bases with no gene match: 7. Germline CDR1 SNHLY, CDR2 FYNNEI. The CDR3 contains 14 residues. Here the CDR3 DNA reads TGTGCCAGCAGCAAACAGGGGGCTGGGACTGAAGCTTTCTTT. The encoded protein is CASSKQGAGTEAFF.

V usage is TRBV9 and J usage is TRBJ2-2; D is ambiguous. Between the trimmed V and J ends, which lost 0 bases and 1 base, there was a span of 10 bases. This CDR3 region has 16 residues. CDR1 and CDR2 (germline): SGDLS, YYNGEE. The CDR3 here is CASSVGATQNTGELFF. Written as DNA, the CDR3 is TGTGCCAGCAGCGTAGGGGCGACACAGAACACCGGGGAGCTGTTTTTT.

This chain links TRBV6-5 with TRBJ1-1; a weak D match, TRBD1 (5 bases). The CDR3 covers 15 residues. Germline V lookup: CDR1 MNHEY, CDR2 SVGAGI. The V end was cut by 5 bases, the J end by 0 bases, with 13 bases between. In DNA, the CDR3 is TGTGCCAGCAGTCCAGAAGGACACCTGAACACTGAAGCTTTCTTT. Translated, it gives CASSPEGHLNTEAFF.

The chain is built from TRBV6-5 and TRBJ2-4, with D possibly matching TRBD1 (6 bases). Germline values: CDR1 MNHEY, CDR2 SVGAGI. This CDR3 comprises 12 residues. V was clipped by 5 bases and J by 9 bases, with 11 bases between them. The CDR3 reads CASSRQAGIQYF. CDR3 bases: TGTGCCAGCAGTCGACAGGCCGGCATTCAGTACTTC.

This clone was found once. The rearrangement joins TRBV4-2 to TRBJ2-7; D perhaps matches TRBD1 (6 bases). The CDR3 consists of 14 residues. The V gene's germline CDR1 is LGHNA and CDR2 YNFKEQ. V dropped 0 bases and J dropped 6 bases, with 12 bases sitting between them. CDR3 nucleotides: TGTGCCAGCAGCCAAGATCTGCAGGGGCGCGAGCAGTACTTC. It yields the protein CASSQDLQGREQYF.

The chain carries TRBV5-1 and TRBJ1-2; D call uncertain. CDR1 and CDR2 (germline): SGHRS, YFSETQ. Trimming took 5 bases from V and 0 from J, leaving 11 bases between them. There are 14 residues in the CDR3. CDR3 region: CASRTTEANYGYTF. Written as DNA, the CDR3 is TGCGCCAGCAGAACGACGGAGGCTAACTATGGCTACACCTTC. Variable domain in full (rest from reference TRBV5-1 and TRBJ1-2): KAGVTQTPRYLIKTRGQQVTLSCSPISGHRSVSWYQQTPGQGLQFLFEYFSETQRNKGNFPGRFSGRQFSNSRSEMNVSTLELGDSALYLCASRTTEANYGYTFGSGTRLTVV.

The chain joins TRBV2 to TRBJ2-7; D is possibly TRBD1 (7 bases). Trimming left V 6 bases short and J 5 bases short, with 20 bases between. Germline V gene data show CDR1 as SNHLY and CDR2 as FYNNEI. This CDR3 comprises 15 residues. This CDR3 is CASRVSQGRRDEQYF. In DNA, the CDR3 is TGTGCCAGCAGAGTCTCACAGGGGAGGCGCGACGAGCAGTACTTC.